This TCR beta chain was profiled in a study of T-cell memory formation after mild COVID-19. Overall study context: There were largely donor-specific TCR clusters.

Whole-study results and caveats: From day 15 to 85, contracting clones were balanced between CD4 and CD8, whereas later expanders leaned toward CD4+.

The trim removed 7 bases at V and 10 bases at J, leaving 8 bases unmatched. The CDR3 has 13 amino acids. This clonotype was observed many times. Its cognate antigen is unknown. TCRdb re-called the 5' RACE reads through MiXCR, storing one row per CDR3 protein. This table has 250,000 to 350,000 distinct CDR3 sequences, about 16% appearing once. The genes are TRBV12-3 or TRBV12-4 and TRBJ2-5; the match to TRBD1 covers 11 bases. This TCR derives from a man aged 18 to 30 who had mild COVID-19 (a few samples of this study predate the infection). Cell type and time point are not known. The source material was PBMCs or a T cell subset sorted from them (not recorded which). For the CDR3, the DNA is TGTGCCAGCACTCCGGGACAGGGGGTCAGCCAGTACTTC. Translated, it gives CASTPGQGVSQYF.